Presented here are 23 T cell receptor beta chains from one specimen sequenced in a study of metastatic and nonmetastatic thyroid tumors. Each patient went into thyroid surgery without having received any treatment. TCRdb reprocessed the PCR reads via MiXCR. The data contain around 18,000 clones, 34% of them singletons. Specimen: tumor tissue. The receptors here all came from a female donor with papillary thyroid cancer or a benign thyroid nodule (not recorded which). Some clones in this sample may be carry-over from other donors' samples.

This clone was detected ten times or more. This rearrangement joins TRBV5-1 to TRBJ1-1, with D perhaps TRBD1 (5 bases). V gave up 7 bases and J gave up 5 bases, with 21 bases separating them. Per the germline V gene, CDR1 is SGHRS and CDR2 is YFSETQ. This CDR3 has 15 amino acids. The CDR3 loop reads CASGSAAGWNTEAFF. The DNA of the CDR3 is TGCGCCAGCGGGAGTGCGGCAGGGTGGAATACTGAAGCTTTCTTT.

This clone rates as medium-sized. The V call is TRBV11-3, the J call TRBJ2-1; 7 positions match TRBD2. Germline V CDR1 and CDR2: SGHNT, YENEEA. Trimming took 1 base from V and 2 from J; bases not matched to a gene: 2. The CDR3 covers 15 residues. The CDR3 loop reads CASSLGLAAYNEQFF. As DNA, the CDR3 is TGTGCCAGCAGCTTAGGACTAGCAGCCTACAATGAGCAGTTCTTC.

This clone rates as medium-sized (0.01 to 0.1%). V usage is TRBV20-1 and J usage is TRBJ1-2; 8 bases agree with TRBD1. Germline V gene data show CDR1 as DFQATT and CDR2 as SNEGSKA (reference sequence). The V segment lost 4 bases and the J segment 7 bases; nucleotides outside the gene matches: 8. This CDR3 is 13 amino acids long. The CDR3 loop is CSAKIGQGSGYTF. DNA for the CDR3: TGCAGTGCTAAAATCGGACAGGGTAGTGGCTACACCTTC.

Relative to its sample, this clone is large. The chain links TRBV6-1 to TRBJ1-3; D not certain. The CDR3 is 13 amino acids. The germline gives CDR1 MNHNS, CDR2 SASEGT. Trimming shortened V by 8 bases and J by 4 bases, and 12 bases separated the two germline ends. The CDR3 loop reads CASSGFPGNTIYF. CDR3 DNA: TGTGCCAGCTCCGGGTTTCCGGGAAACACCATATATTTT.

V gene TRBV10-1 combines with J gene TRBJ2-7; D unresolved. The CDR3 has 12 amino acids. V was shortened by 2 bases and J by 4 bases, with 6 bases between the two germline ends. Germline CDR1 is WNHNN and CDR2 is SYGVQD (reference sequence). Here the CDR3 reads CASSETVYEQYF. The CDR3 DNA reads TGCGCCAGCAGTGAGACCGTATACGAGCAGTACTTC.

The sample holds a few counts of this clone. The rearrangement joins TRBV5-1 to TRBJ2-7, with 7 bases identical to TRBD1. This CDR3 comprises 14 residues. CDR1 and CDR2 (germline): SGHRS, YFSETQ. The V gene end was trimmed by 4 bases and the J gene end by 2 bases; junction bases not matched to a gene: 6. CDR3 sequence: CASSPTGQAYEQYF. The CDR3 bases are TGCGCCAGCAGCCCTACCGGACAGGCCTACGAGCAGTACTTC.

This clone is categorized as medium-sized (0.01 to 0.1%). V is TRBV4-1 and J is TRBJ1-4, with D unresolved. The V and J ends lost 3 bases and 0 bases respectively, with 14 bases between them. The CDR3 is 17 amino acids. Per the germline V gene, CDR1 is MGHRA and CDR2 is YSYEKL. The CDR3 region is CASSQGPNSATNEKLFF. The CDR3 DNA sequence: TGCGCCAGCAGCCAGGGCCCGAACAGTGCAACTAATGAAAAACTGTTTTTT.

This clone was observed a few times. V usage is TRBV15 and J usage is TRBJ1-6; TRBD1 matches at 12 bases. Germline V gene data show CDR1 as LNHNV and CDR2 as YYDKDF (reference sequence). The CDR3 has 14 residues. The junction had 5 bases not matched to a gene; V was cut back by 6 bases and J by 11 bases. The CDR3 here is CATSGTGGIAPLHF. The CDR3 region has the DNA TGTGCCACCAGTGGGACAGGGGGCATTGCACCCCTCCACTTT.

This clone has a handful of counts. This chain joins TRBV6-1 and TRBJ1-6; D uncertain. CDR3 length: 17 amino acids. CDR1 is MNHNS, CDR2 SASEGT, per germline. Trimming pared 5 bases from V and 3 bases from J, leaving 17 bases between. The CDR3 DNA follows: TGTGCCAGCAGTCCCGAAACTTACCTCCTCTATAATTCACCCCTCCACTTT. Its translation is CASSPETYLLYNSPLHF.

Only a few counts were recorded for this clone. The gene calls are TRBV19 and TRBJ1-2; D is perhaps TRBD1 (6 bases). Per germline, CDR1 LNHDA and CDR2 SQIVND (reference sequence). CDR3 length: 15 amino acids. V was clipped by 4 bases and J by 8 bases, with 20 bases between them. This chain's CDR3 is CASSTNEGGAEGYTF. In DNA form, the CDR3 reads TGTGCCAGTAGTACCAACGAGGGGGGCGCCGAGGGCTACACCTTC.

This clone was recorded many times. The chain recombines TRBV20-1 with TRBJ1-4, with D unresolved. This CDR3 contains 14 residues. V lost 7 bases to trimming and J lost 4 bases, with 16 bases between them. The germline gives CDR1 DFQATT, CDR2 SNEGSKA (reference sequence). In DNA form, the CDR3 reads TGCAGTGTCGACCCCCGCGAGGATAATGAAAAACTGTTTTTT. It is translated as CSVDPREDNEKLFF.

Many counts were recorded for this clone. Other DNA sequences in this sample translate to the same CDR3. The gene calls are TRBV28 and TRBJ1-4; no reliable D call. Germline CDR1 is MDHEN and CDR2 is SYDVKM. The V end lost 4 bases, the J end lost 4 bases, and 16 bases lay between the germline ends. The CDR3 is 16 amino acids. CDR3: CASSYPPAGVNEKLFF. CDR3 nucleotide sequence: TGTGCCAGCAGTTACCCCCCTGCAGGAGTTAATGAAAAACTGTTTTTT.

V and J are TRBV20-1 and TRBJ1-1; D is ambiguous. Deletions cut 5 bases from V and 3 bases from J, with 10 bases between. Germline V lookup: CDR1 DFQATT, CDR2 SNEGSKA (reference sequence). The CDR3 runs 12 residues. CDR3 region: CSAQTRDTEAFF. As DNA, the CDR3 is TGCAGTGCTCAAACCCGGGACACTGAAGCTTTCTTT.

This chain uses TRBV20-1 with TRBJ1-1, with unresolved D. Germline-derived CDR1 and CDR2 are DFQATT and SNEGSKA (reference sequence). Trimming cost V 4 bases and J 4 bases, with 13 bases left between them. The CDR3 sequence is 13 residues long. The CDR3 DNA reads TGCAGTGCTACCCCGGATTGGGCCACTGAAGCTTTCTTT. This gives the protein CSATPDWATEAFF.

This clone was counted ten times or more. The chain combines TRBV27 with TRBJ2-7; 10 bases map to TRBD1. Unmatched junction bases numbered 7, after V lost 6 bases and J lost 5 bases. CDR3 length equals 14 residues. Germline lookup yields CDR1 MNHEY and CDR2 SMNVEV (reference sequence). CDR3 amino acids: CASSLGQGGHEQYF. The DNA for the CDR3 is TGTGCCAGCAGCTTAGGACAGGGGGGTCACGAGCAGTACTTC.

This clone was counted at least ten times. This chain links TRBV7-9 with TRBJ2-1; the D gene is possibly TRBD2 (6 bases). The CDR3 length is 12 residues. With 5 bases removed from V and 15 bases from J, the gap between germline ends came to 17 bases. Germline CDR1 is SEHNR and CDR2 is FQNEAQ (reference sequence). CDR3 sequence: CASSPGRKEGFF. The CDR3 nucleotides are TGTGCCAGCAGCCCAGGACGGAAGGAGGGGTTCTTC.

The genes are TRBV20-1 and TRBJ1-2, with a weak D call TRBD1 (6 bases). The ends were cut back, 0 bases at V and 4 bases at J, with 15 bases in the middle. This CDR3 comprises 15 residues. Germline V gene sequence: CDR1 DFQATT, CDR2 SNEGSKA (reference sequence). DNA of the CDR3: TGCAGTGCTAGAGATCGCGGCGGCAGGGGCTATGGCTACACCTTC. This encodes CSARDRGGRGYGYTF.

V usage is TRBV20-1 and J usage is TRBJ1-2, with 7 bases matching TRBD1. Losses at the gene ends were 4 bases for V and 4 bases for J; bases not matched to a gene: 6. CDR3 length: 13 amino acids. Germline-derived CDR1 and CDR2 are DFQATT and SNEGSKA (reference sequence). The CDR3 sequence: CSATPGQSYGYTF. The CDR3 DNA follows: TGCAGTGCTACGCCGGGACAGTCCTATGGCTACACCTTC.

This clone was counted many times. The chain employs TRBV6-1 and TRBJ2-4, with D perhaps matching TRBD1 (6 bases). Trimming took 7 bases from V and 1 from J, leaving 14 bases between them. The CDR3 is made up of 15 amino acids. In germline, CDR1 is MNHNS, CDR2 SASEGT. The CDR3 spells CASTWGRGAKNIQYF. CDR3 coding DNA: TGTGCCAGCACCTGGGGGCGTGGGGCCAAAAACATTCAGTACTTC.

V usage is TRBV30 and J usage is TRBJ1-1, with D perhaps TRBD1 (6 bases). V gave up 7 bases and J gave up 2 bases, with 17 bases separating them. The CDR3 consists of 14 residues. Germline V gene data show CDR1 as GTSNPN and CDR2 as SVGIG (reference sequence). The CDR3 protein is CAYTRTDGNTEAFF. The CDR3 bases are TGTGCCTATACTAGGACAGACGGTAACACTGAAGCTTTCTTT.

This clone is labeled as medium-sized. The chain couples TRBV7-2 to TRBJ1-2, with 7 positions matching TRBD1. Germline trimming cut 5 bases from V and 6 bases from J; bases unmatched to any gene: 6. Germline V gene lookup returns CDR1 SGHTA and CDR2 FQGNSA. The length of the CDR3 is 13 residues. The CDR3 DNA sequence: TGTGCCAGCAGCCCCGACAGGGCGGATGGCTACACCTTC. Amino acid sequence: CASSPDRADGYTF. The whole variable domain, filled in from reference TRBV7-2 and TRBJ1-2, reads GAGVSQSPSNKVTEKGKDVELRCDPISGHTALYWYRQSLGQGLEFLIYFQGNSAPDKSGLPSDRFSAERTGGSVSTLTIQRTQQEDSAVYLCASSPDRADGYTFGSGTRLTVV.

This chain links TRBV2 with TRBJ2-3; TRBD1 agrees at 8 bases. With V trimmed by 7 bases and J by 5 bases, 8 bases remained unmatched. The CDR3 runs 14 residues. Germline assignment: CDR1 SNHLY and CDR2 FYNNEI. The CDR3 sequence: CASTSGTGRDTQYF. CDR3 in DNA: TGTGCCAGCACGTCCGGGACAGGTAGAGATACGCAGTATTTT. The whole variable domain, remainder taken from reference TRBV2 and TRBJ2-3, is EPEVTQTPSHQVTQMGQEVILRCVPISNHLYFYWYRQILGQKVEFLVSFYNNEISEKSEIFDDQFSVERPDGSNFTLKIRSTKLEDSAMYFCASTSGTGRDTQYFGPGTRLTVL.

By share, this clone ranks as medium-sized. The CDR3 region is CASTEGSSGKQYF. For the CDR3, the DNA is TGTGCCAGCACCGAAGGGTCTTCGGGTAAGCAGTACTTC. The V gene is TRBV7-2, the J gene TRBJ2-7; no clear D. V was pared by 7 bases and J by 8 bases, with 18 bases between. The CDR3 runs to 13 residues. Germline V gene sequence: CDR1 SGHTA, CDR2 FQGNSA.